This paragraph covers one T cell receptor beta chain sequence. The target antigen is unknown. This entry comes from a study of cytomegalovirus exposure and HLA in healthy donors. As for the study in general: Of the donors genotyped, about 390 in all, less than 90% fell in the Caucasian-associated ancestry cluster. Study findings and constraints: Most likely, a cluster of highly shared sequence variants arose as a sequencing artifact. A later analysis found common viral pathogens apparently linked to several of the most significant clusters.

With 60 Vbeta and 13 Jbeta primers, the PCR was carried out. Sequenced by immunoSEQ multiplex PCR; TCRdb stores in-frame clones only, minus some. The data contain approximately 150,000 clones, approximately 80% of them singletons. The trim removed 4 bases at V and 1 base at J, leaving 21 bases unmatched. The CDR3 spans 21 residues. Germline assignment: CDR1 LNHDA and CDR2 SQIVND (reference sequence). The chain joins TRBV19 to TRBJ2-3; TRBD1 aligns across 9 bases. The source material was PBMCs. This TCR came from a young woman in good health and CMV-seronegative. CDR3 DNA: TGTGCCAGTAGTAATTACCGACAGGGGGGGTTTGGATTGTTTGGCACAGATACGCAGTATTTT. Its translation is CASSNYRQGGFGLFGTDTQYF. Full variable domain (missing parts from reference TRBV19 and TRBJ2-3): DGGITQSPKYLFRKEGQNVTLSCEQNLNHDAMYWYRQDPGQGLRLIYYSQIVNDFQKGDIAEGYSVSREKKESFPLTVTSAQKNPTAFYLCASSNYRQGGFGLFGTDTQYFGPGTRLTVL.